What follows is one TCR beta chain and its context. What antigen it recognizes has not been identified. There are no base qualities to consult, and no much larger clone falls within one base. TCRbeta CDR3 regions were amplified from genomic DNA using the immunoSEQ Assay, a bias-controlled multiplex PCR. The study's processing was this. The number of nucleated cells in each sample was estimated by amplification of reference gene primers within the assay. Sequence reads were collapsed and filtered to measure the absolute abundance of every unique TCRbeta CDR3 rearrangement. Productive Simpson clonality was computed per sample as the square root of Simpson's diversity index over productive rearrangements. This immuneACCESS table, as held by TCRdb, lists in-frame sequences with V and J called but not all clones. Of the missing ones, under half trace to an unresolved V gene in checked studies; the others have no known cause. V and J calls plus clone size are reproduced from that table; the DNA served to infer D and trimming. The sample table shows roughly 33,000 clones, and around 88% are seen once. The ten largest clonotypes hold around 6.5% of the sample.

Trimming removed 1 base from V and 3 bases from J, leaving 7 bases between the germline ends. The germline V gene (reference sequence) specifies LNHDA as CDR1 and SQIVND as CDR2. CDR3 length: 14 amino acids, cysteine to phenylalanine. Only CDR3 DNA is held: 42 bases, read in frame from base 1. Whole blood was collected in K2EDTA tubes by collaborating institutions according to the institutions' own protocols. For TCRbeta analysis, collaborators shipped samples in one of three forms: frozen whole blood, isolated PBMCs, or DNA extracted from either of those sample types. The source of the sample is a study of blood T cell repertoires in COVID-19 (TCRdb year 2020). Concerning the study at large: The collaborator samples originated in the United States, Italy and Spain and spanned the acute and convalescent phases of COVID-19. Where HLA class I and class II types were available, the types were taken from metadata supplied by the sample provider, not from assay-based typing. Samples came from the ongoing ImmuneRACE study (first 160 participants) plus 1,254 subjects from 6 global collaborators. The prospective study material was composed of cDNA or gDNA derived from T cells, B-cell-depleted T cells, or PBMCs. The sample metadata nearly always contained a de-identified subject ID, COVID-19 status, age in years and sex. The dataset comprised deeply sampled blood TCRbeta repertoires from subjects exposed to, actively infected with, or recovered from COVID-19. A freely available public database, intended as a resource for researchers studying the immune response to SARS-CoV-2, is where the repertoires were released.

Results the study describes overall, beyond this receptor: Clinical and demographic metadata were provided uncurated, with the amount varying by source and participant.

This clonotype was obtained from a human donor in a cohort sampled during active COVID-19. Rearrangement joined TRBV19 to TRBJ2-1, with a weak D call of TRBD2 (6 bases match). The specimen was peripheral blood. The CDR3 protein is CASSIGGLYNEQFF. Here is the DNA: TGTGCCAGTAGTATAGGGGGACTCTACAATGAGCAGTTCTTC. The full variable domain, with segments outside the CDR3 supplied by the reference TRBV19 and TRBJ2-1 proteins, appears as DGGITQSPKYLFRKEGQNVTLSCEQNLNHDAMYWYRQDPGQGLRLIYYSQIVNDFQKGDIAEGYSVSREKKESFPLTVTSAQKNPTAFYLCASSIGGLYNEQFFGPGTRLTVL.